These T cell receptor beta chains were read from a single sample in a study of CXCR3-negative and CXCR3-positive naive CD8 T cells. TCRdb reanalyzed the 5' RACE reads and collapses them to one entry per CDR3 protein, without DNA. This sample carries some 150,000 distinct CDR3 sequences, with approximately 0.27% going to the ten biggest clones. Specimen: naive CXCR3+ CD8+ T cells from blood. These receptors came from a human donor in good health. Some clones in this sample may be carry-over from other donors' samples. CDR3s include the opening cysteine and the closing phenylalanine or tryptophan.

>TRBV12-3/TRBV12-4|TRBJ1-2
CASSEGQLYGYTF
>TRBV14|TRBJ1-3
CASSHLGGIGNTIYF
>TRBV7-2|TRBJ2-3
CASSFHSGGGTDTQYF
>TRBV23-1|TRBJ2-1
CASSFQNEQFF
>TRBV28|TRBJ2-7
CASSLGLSGVYSYEQYF
>TRBV15|TRBJ1-5
CATSSGGGPNQPQHF
>TRBV13|TRBJ1-5
CASTKGLGNQPQHF
>TRBV28|TRBJ2-7
CASSPVPGQGYEQYF
>TRBV14|TRBJ2-2
CASASRIGELFF
>TRBV21-1|TRBJ2-7
CASSATGAYEQYF
>TRBV7-9|TRBJ1-2
CASSYNSDKDYGYTF
>TRBV25-1|TRBJ2-1
CASGDTGTGQFF
>TRBV14|TRBJ1-1
CASSHSSGVTEAFF
>TRBV29-1|TRBJ2-7
CSVEALSGRAYEQYF
>TRBV29-1|TRBJ2-7
CSVGDLSSYEQYF
>TRBV7-9|TRBJ1-1
CASSLAGPGEAFF
>TRBV28|TRBJ2-7
CASSLFGQSYEQYF
>TRBV7-9|TRBJ2-2
CASSQATNTGELFF
>TRBV20-1|TRBJ1-2
CSASRAGYGYTF
>TRBV7-9|TRBJ2-2
CASSLSRGRDFRELFF
>TRBV12-3/TRBV12-4|TRBJ1-1
CASSPGQGFLATEAFF
>TRBV5-1|TRBJ1-1
CASSTETGYDTEAFF
>TRBV7-8|TRBJ2-2
CASSFRLAASNTGELFF
>TRBV7-2|TRBJ1-2
CASSLAGTGGARYGYTF
>TRBV6-6|TRBJ1-1
CASIHTGSRTEAFF
>TRBV10-1|TRBJ1-5
CASSAGAASSSNQPQHF
>TRBV21-1|TRBJ1-1
CASSKGKGTGKVANTEAFF
>TRBV20-1|TRBJ2-7
CSARPEGTSPYEQYF
>TRBV6-5|TRBJ2-3
CASGGGSSTDTQYF
>TRBV20-1|TRBJ2-7
CSAASPGRPYEQYF